This T cell receptor (beta chain) was sequenced for a study of lymphopenia after photon versus proton radiotherapy. Study outcomes and limitations: Post-nadir TCR diversity decline inversely tracked overall survival among those who died. Proton therapy kept repertoires fairly stable, unlike photons, which gained effector/memory cells. Only patients who died were analyzed for survival; proton advantage is unproven. Post-nadir diversity loss with photons came from oligoclonal expansion, particularly CD8+ Temra cells.

TCRdb keeps only in-frame clones here, not all; method: immunoSEQ multiplex PCR. The sample yields 25,000 to 30,000 clones, around 85% seen once. Of note for this clone: Its matching antigen is unknown.

This material consisted of peripheral blood, taken from a patient treated with photon-based radiotherapy. The source of this sequence is a man aged 30 to 45 with gastric cancer.

The CDR3 DNA reads as TGTGCCAGCAGTTCCGGGAGAGCAGGGAACTATGGCTACACCTTC. Translated: CASSSGRAGNYGYTF. This chain links TRBV6-5 with TRBJ1-2, with a tentative D call TRBD1 (5 bases). The germline V and J ends were trimmed by 4 bases and 2 bases, with 14 bases remaining between them. The length of the CDR3 is 15 residues. CDR1 is MNHEY and CDR2 is SVGAGI in the germline V gene.